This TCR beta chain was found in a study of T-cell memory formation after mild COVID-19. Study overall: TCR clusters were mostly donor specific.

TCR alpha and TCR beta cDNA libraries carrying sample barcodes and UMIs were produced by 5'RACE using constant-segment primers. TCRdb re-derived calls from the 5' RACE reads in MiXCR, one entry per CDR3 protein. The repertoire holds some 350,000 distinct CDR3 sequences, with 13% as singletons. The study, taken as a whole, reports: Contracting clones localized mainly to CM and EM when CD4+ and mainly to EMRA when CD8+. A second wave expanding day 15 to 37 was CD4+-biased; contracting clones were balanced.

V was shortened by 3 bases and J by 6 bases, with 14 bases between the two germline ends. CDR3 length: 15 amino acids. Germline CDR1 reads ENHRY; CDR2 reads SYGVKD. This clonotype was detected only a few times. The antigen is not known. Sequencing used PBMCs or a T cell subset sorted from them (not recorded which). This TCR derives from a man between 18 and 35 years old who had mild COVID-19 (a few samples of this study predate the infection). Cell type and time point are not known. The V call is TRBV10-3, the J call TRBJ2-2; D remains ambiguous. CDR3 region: CAISDVQGLPGELFF. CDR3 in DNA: TGTGCCATCAGTGACGTACAAGGTCTGCCCGGGGAGCTGTTTTTT.